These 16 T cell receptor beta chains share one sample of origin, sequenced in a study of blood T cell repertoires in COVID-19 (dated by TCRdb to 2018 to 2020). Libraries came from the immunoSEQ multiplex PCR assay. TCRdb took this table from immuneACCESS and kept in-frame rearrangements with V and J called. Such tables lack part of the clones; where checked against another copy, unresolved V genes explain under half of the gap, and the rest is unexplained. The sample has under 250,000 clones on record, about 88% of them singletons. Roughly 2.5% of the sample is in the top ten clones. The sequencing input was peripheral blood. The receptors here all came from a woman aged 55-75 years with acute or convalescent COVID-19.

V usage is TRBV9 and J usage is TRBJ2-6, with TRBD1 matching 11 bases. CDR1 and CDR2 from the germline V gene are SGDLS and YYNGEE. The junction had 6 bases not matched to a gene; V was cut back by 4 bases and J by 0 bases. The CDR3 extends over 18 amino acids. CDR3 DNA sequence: TGTGCCAGCAGCAACCGGGACAGGGGGTTCTCTGGGGCCAACGTCCTGACTTTC. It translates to CASSNRDRGFSGANVLTF.

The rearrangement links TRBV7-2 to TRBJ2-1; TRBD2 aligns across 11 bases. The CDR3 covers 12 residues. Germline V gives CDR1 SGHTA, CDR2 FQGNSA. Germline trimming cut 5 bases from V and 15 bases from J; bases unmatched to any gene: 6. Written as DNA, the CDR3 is TGTGCCAGCAGCCTACTAGCGGGAGAACCGTTCTTC. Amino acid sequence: CASSLLAGEPFF.

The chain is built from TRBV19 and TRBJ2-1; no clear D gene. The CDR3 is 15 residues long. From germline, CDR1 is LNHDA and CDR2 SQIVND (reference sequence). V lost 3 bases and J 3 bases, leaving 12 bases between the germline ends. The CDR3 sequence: CASSINGGLYNEQFF. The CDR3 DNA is TGTGCCAGTAGTATCAACGGCGGTCTCTACAATGAGCAGTTCTTC.

The CDR3 loop is CASSPGQGANSPLHF. As DNA, the CDR3 is TGTGCCAGCAGTCCGGGACAGGGGGCGAATTCACCCCTCCACTTT. The chain carries TRBV6-5 and TRBJ1-6; 12 bases are shared with TRBD1. This CDR3 spans 15 amino acids. Losses at the gene ends were 5 bases for V and 7 bases for J; bases not matched to a gene: 3. Germline V gives CDR1 MNHEY, CDR2 SVGAGI.

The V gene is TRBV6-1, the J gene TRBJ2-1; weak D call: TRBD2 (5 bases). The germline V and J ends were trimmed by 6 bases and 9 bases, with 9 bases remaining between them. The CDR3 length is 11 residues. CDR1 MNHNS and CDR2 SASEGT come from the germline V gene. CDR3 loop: CASRIEGEQFF. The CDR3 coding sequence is TGTGCCAGCAGGATAGAGGGTGAGCAGTTCTTC.

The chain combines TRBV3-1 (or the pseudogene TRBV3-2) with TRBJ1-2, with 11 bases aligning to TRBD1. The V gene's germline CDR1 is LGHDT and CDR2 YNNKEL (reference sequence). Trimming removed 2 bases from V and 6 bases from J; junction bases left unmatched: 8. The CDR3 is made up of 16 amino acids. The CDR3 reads CASSQPQGTGGNGYTF. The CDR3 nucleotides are TGTGCCAGCAGCCAACCCCAGGGGACAGGGGGAAATGGCTACACCTTC.

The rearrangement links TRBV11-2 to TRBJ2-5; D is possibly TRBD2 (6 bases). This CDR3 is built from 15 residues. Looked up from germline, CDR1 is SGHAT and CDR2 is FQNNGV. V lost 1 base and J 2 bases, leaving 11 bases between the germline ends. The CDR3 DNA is TGTGCCAGCAGCTTAGGGGCGGGGAAACAAGAGACCCAGTACTTC. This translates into CASSLGAGKQETQYF.

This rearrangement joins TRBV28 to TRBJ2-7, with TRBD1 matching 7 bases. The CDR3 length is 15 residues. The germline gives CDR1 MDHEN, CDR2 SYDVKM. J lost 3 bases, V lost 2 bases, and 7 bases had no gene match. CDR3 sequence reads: CASSLEGQLNYEQYF. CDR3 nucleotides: TGTGCCAGCAGTTTAGAGGGACAGCTAAACTACGAGCAGTACTTC. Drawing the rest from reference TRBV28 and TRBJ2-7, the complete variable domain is DVKVTQSSRYLVKRTGEKVFLECVQDMDHENMFWYRQDPGLGLRLIYFSYDVKMKEKGDIPEGYSVSREKKERFSLILESASTNQTSMYLCASSLEGQLNYEQYFGPGTRLTVT.

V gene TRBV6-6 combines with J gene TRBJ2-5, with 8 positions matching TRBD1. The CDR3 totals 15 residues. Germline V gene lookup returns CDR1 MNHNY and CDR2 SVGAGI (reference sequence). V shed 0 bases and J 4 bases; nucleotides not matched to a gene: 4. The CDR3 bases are TGTGCCAGCAGTTACTCGAGGACAGGGCTAGAGACCCAGTACTTC. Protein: CASSYSRTGLETQYF.

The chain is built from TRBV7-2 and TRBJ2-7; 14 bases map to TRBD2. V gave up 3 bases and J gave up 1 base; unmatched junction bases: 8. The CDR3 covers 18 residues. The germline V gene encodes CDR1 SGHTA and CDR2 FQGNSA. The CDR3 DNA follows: TGTGCCAGCAGCTTCTCCGGGACTAGCGGGAGTTTTTCCTACGAGCAGTACTTC. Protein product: CASSFSGTSGSFSYEQYF.

The CDR3 protein is CASSYRDRGYNEQFF. CDR3 DNA: TGTGCCAGCAGCTACCGGGACAGGGGCTACAATGAGCAGTTCTTC. V gene TRBV7-9 combines with J gene TRBJ2-1, with 10 bases matching TRBD1. CDR1 is SEHNR, CDR2 FQNEAQ, per germline (reference sequence). The V gene end was trimmed by 4 bases and the J gene end by 3 bases; junction bases not matched to a gene: 3. The CDR3 totals 15 residues.

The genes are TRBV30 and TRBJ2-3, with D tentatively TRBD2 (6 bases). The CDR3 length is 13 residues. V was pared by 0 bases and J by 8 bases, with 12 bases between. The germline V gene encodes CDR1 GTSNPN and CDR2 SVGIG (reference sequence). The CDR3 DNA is TGTGCCTGGAGTGTCAAGGGACTCGCTACGCAGTATTTT. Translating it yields CAWSVKGLATQYF.

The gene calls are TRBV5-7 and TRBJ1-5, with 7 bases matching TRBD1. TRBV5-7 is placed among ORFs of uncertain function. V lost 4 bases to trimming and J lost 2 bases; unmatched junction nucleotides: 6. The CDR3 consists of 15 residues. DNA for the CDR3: TGTGCCAGCAGCCCAACAGGGGATTGCAATCAGCCCCAGCATTTT. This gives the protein CASSPTGDCNQPQHF.

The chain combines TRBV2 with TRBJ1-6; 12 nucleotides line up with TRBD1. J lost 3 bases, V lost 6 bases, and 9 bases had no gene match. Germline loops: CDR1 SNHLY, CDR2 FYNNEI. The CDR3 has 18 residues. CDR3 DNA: TGTGCCAGCAGGCCCGGGACAGGGGGCTCTAGCTATAATTCACCCCTCCACTTT. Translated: CASRPGTGGSSYNSPLHF.

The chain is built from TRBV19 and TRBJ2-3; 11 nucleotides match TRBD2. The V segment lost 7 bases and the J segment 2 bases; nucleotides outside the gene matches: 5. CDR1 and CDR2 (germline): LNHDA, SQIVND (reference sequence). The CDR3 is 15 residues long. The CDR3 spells CASTLAGGNTDTQYF. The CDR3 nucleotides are TGTGCCAGTACCCTAGCGGGAGGTAACACAGATACGCAGTATTTT.

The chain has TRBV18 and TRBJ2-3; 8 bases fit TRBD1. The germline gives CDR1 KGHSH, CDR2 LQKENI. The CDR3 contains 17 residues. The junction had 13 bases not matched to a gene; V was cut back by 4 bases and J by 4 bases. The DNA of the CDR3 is TGTGCCAGCTCACTATGGGGACAGGCGACCCTACCAGATACGCAGTATTTT. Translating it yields CASSLWGQATLPDTQYF.